This T cell receptor beta chain was sequenced for a study of blood T cell repertoires in COVID-19. The wider study: The United States, Italy and Spain provided the acute and convalescent COVID-19 samples. In each case, the material was cDNA or gDNA derived from T cells, B-cell-depleted T cells, or PBMCs.

In the original workflow: Reference gene primer amplification in the assay estimated nucleated cell counts. The repertoire was sequenced with immunoSEQ multiplex PCR; TCRdb's copy has only in-frame clones and lacks some. V and J calls and clone size are copied from that table; D and trimming were computed from the DNA. Among more than 200,000 clones listed, approximately 83% were seen once. V lost 1 base and J 7 bases, leaving 20 bases between the germline ends. Germline CDR1 is SGHVS and CDR2 is FQNEAQ. This CDR3 is 16 amino acids long. The sequence derives from a man older than 75 with acute or convalescent COVID-19. The chain joins TRBV7-8 to TRBJ2-7; D uncertain. The material sequenced was peripheral blood. CDR3 sequence: CASSLVVIGPSGEQYF. The DNA for the CDR3 is TGTGCCAGCAGCTTAGTAGTGATTGGGCCATCAGGAGAGCAGTACTTC. Together with reference TRBV7-8 and TRBJ2-7, the CDR3 gives the full variable domain: GAGVSQSPRYKVAKRGQDVALRCDPISGHVSLFWYQQALGQGPEFLTYFQNEAQLDKSGLPSDRFFAERPEGSVSTLKIQRTQQEDSAVYLCASSLVVIGPSGEQYFGPGTRLTVT.